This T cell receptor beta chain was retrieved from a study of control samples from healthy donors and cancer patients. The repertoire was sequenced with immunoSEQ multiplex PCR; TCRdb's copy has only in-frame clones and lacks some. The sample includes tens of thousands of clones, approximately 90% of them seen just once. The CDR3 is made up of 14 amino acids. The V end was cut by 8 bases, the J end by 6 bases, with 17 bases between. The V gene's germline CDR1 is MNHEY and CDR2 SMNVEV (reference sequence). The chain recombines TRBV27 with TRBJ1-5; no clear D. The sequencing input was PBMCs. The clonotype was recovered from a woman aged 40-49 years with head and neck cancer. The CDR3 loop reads CASLDLSAGQPQHF. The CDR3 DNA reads TGTGCCAGCCTGGACCTCTCAGCCGGTCAGCCCCAGCATTTT.